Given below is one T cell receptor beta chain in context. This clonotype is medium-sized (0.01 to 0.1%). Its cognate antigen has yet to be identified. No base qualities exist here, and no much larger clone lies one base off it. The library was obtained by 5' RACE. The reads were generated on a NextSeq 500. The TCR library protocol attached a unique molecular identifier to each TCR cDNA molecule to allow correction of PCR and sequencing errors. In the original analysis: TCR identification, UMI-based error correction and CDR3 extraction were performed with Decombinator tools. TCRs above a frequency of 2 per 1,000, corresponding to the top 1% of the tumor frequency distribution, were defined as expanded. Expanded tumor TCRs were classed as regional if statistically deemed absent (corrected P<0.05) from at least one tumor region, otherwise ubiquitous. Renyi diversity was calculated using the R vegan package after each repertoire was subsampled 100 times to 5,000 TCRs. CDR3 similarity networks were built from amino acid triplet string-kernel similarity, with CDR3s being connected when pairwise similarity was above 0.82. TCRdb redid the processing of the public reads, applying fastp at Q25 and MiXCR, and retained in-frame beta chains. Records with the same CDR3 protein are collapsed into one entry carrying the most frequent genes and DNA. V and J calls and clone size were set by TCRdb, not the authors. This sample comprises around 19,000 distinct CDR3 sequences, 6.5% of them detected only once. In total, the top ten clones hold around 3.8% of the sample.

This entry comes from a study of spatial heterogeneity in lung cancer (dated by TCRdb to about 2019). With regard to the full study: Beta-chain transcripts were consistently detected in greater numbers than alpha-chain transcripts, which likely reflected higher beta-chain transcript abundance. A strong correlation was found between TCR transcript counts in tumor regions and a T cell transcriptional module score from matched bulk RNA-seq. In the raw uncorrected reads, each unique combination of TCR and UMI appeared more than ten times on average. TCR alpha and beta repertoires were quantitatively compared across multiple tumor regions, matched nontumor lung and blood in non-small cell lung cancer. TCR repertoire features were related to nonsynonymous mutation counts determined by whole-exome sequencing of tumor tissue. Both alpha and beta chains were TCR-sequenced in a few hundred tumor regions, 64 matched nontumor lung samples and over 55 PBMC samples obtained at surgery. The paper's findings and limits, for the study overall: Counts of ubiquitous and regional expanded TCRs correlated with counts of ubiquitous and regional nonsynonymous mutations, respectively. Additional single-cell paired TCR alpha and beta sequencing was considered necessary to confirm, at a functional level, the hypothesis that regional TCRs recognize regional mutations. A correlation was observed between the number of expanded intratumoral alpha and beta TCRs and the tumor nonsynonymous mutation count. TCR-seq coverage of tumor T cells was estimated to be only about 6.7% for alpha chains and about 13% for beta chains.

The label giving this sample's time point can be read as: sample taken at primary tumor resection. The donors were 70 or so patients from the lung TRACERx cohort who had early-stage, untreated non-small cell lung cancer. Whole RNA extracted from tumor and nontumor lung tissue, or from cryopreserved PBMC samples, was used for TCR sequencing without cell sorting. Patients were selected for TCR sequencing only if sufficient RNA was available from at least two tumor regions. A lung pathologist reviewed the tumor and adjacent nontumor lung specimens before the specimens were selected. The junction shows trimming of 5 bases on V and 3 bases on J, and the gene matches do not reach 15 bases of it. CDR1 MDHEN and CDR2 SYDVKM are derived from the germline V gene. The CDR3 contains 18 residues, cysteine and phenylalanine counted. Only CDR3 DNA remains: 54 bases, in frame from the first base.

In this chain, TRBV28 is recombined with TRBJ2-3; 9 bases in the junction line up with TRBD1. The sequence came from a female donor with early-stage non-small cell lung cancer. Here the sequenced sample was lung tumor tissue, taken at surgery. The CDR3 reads CASSPGKTGGSLTDTQYF. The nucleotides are TGTGCCAGCAGTCCGGGAAAAACAGGGGGCTCTCTTACAGATACGCAGTATTTT.